This T cell receptor (beta chain) was profiled in a study of identical twins. TCRdb analysed the 5' RACE reads with MiXCR anew, one entry per CDR3 protein. The table shows approximately 350,000 distinct CDR3 sequences, with 9% to 15% occurring only once. Overall study findings and caveats: Weaker excess sharing between twins was seen in beta out-of-frame sequences.

This clonotype has just a few counts. Its antigen remains unidentified. Separately, the same data were catalogued under a study of yellow fever vaccine responses in identical twins.

This clonotype originated in a woman aged 18 to 35 in good health. Sequenced sample: CD8+ T cells sorted from blood.

CDR3 coding DNA: TGTGCCAGCAGCTCCCTCGGCGGGGGGTTAATCAAGGCAGATACGCAGTATTTT. Protein: CASSSLGGGLIKADTQYF. This rearrangement joins TRBV11-1 to TRBJ2-3; 8 bases match TRBD2. The CDR3 contains 18 residues. V shed 4 bases and J 4 bases; nucleotides not matched to a gene: 16. CDR1 is SGHAT and CDR2 is FQDESV in the germline V gene (reference sequence).